These T cell receptor beta chains were read from a single sample in a study of siplizumab effects on memory and regulatory T cells. The method was immunoSEQ multiplex PCR; TCRdb's version includes in-frame clones alone and lacks a portion of them. The table includes roughly 93,000 clones, 85% to 95% detected once. Sequencing used non-Treg CD4+ T cells sorted from blood. The origin of the receptors is a human donor in good health. CDR3s leave out the opening cysteine and the closing phenylalanine or tryptophan. Only some rows state a clone size, as once, few, many or a class for expanded clones.

TRBJ1-1	TRBV19	once	ASSIGTITEAF
TRBJ2-5	TRBV18	NA	ASSLQGRETQY
TRBJ2-5	TRBV11-2	NA	ASSSAASETQY
TRBJ2-7	TRBV19	NA	ASSKDGTYEQY
TRBJ2-7	TRBV28	NA	ASSRATSLGQKQY
TRBJ2-5	TRBV13	NA	ASSSGLARTQETQY
TRBJ1-4	TRBV5-6	NA	ASSLVSGGELF
TRBJ1-4	TRBV2	NA	ASKVVATNEKLF
TRBJ2-4	TRBV29-1	NA	SVEVAKNIQY
TRBJ1-1	TRBV7-8	NA	ASSSITGGDTEAF
TRBJ2-2	TRBV27	NA	ASSFRGAGELF
TRBJ2-7	TRBV2	NA	ASRDGQGYEQY
TRBJ1-5	TRBV9	NA	ASSVSGYSNQPQH
TRBJ2-1	TRBV12-5	NA	ASGLAESGGRLRNQYNEQF
TRBJ2-1	TRBV27	NA	ASSLRTRPYNEQF
TRBJ2-7	TRBV9	NA	ASSVLPGGGRIYEQY
TRBJ2-3	TRBV29-1	NA	SSGQGRRADTQY
TRBJ2-1	TRBV7-9	once	ASWREGPSEQF
TRBJ1-6	TRBV27	NA	ASRDSSYNSPLH
TRBJ2-7	TRBV2	once	ASRTAGTLTAYEQY
TRBJ2-3	TRBV7-9	NA	ASSFVRSDTQY
TRBJ1-1	TRBV11-2	NA	ASSRPGEAF